Shown below are 8 T cell receptor beta chains from a single sample sequenced in a study of blood T cell repertoires in COVID-19. Sequenced by immunoSEQ multiplex PCR; TCRdb stores in-frame clones only, minus some. The sample yields about 400,000 clones, over 75% seen once. Material: PBMCs or T cells enriched from blood (not recorded which). All receptors derive from a woman aged 25 to 39 with acute COVID-19.

The V and J genes are TRBV20-1 and TRBJ2-7, with 10 bases that match TRBD2. The CDR3 extends over 14 amino acids. With 3 bases clipped from V and 1 base from J, the junction kept 3 bases outside the gene matches. CDR1 DFQATT and CDR2 SNEGSKA come from the germline V gene (reference sequence). CDR3 amino acids: CSASRTSGSYEQYF. The CDR3 nucleotides read TGCAGTGCTAGTAGGACTAGCGGTTCCTACGAGCAGTACTTC.

The chain is built from TRBV5-1 and TRBJ2-3, with 12 bases fitting TRBD2. The V gene's germline CDR1 is SGHRS and CDR2 YFSETQ. The V and J ends lost 2 bases and 1 base, in that order; junction bases with no gene match: 2. The length of the CDR3 is 16 residues. CDR3 in amino acids: CASSFRLAGGTDTQYF. The CDR3 nucleotides are TGCGCCAGCAGCTTCCGACTAGCGGGGGGCACAGATACGCAGTATTTT.

This chain's CDR3 is CASSGRNQPQHF. CDR3 nucleotide sequence: TGTGCCAGCAGCGGCAGGAATCAGCCCCAGCATTTT. J is TRBJ1-5 and V is TRBV5-6; D gene unclear. This CDR3 region has 12 residues. V dropped 4 bases and J dropped 4 bases, with 6 bases sitting between them. CDR1 is SGHDT and CDR2 is YYEEEE in the germline V gene.

This clone was seen only once. The rearrangement joins TRBV25-1 to TRBJ1-5; TRBD1 matches 7 bases. Germline lookup yields CDR1 MGHDK and CDR2 SYGVNS. With 2 bases clipped from V and 6 bases from J, the junction kept 4 bases outside the gene matches. CDR3 length equals 14 residues. The CDR3 DNA follows: TGTGCCAGCAGTGAACAGGGGGTAATTCAGCCCCAGCATTTT. Translation gives CASSEQGVIQPQHF.

This sequence joins TRBV9 and TRBJ2-1, with D unclear. The germline V gene encodes CDR1 SGDLS and CDR2 YYNGEE. V lost 0 bases to trimming and J lost 9 bases, with 13 bases between them. CDR3 length: 14 amino acids. The CDR3 DNA is TGTGCCAGCAGCGTAGATCCAAGCGTCGGTGAGCAGTTCTTC. Protein sequence: CASSVDPSVGEQFF.

The V call is TRBV18, the J call TRBJ1-1, with D hard to call. With 4 bases removed from V and 1 base from J, the gap between germline ends came to 10 bases. This CDR3 contains 14 residues. In germline, CDR1 is KGHSH, CDR2 LQKENI. DNA of the CDR3: TGTGCCAGCTCACTTACGAGGGAGAACACTGAAGCTTTCTTT. It encodes CASSLTRENTEAFF.

The count of this clone is one. The chain is built from TRBV2 and TRBJ1-4; 8 bases match TRBD1. V trimming: 7 bases; J trimming: 6 bases; junction bases outside the gene matches: 7. CDR1 and CDR2 (germline): SNHLY, FYNNEI. This CDR3 comprises 14 residues. Here the CDR3 reads CASKGGTGDEKLFF. CDR3 in DNA: TGTGCCAGCAAGGGAGGGACAGGAGATGAAAAACTGTTTTTT.

The chain's CDR3 is CAWNQPGANTEAFF. DNA of the CDR3: TGTGCCTGGAACCAACCGGGAGCGAACACTGAAGCTTTCTTT. The rearrangement links TRBV30 to TRBJ1-1; no firm D call. Germline V CDR1 and CDR2: GTSNPN, SVGIG (reference sequence). This CDR3 is built from 14 residues. Between the trimmed V and J ends, which lost 4 bases and 1 base, there was a span of 13 bases.